The 2 T cell receptor beta chains presented below share a single source sample, sequenced in a study of Graves' ophthalmopathy and Graves' hyperthyroidism. Investigators amplified TCR beta CDR3 regions from RNA transcripts. Following a first-round RT-PCR that used HTBI primers, a second-round multiplex PCR was carried out. Using its own MiXCR run on the multiplex PCR reads, TCRdb lists one record per CDR3 protein. This sample has about 1.2 million distinct CDR3 sequences, with roughly 35% found just once. The sequenced material came from peripheral blood or thyroid tissue (not recorded which). All receptors come from an adult man with Graves' hyperthyroidism.

This clonotype was picked up many times. The rearrangement links TRBV7-9 to TRBJ2-5, with D possibly TRBD2 on 5 matching bases. CDR3 length: 19 amino acids. The germline V and J ends were trimmed by 1 base and 1 base, with 22 bases remaining between them. CDR1 and CDR2 (germline): SEHNR, FQNEAQ (reference sequence). The DNA for the CDR3 is TGTGCCAGCAGCTTAGTCTCTTTGGACTCATATTACCTCCAAGAGACCCAGTACTTC. This codes for CASSLVSLDSYYLQETQYF.

This clonotype was seen a handful of times. This chain links TRBV10-3 with TRBJ2-5; D remains unclear. Deletions cut 1 base from V and 5 bases from J, with 8 bases between. Germline lookup yields CDR1 ENHRY and CDR2 SYGVKD. The CDR3 is made up of 13 amino acids. In nucleotides, the CDR3 is TGTGCCATCAGTGAGTTTCCCGGTGAGACCCAGTACTTC. This codes for CAISEFPGETQYF.